This T cell receptor beta chain originates from a study of human T cells and chemical hapten exposure. On the study more broadly: Each week of the roughly 26-week study, patients had diphenylcyclopropenone applied to the scalp. Study-level findings and limits: Controls had significantly fewer large CDR3 similarity clusters than were formed by expanded TCRs.

Each CDR3 protein gets one entry after TCRdb re-called the RACE reads with MiXCR. The sample includes approximately 52,000 distinct CDR3 sequences, roughly 9.6% of them seen just once. Indicated time point: patch test 1, 2 weeks after DPC sensitization. The treatment: therapeutic diphenylcyclopropenone sensitization with weekly scalp DPC. The study extracted total RNA from unfractionated whole blood. Details on this clonotype: The antigen remains undetermined.

From germline, CDR1 is KGHDR and CDR2 SFDVKD. CDR3 length: 12 residues. Trimming stripped 4 bases from V and 2 bases from J, with 5 bases between. Source: whole blood, taken in connection with sensitization to the hapten diphenylcyclopropenone (DPC). The receptor was derived from a woman in her thirties or forties with alopecia areata. Some clones in this sample may be carry-over from other donors' samples. The chain recombines TRBV24-1 with TRBJ2-7; D gene ambiguous. In nucleotides, the CDR3 is TGTGCCACCAGTGAATGGACCTACGAGCAGTACTTC. It codes for CATSEWTYEQYF.